This TCR beta chain was identified in a study of cytomegalovirus exposure and HLA in healthy donors. 60 Vbeta and 13 Jbeta primers were used in PCR. Only in-frame clones appear in the TCRdb table, and some are missing; sequencing was by immunoSEQ multiplex PCR. The table has over 150,000 clones, 75% to 85% seen once; the top ten hold about 7.4%. This clone was seen more than once but under ten times. The material sequenced was PBMCs. The receptor's source is a male donor in good health and CMV-seropositive.

CDR3 bases: TGTGCCAGCAGCCGGACAGAGGACGAGCAGTACTTC. It is translated as CASSRTEDEQYF. V gene TRBV6-5 combines with J gene TRBJ2-7, with a tentative D call TRBD1 (6 bases). This CDR3 comprises 12 residues. Trimming stripped 6 bases from V and 5 bases from J, with 11 bases between. The germline gives CDR1 MNHEY, CDR2 SVGAGI.